Following are 4 T cell receptor beta chains from one sample sequenced in a study of cytomegalovirus exposure and HLA in healthy donors. The PCR made use of 60 Vbeta and 13 Jbeta primers. The table came from immunoSEQ multiplex PCR; TCRdb's copy has only in-frame clones and leaves some out. In the table there are about 120,000 clones, 80% of which are singletons. Sequenced sample: PBMCs. These receptors were obtained from a man aged 25-45 years in good health and CMV-seropositive.

The table lists this clone with a few counts. The rearrangement joins TRBV6-4 to TRBJ1-1; perhaps TRBD1 as D (5 bases). Germline-derived CDR1 and CDR2 are MRHNA and SNTAGT. The V and J ends lost 0 bases and 0 bases respectively, with 8 bases between them. This CDR3 is 15 amino acids long. The CDR3 protein is CASSDSAGMNTEAFF. In nucleotides, the CDR3 is TGTGCCAGCAGTGACTCGGCAGGGATGAACACTGAAGCTTTCTTT.

The rearrangement uses TRBV9 and TRBJ2-2, with 13 bases that match TRBD2. The V gene end was trimmed by 1 base and the J gene end by 6 bases; junction bases not matched to a gene: 15. The CDR3 consists of 20 residues. CDR1 and CDR2 from the germline V gene are SGDLS and YYNGEE. This chain's CDR3 is CASSVHPGTSGALGPGELFF. CDR3 DNA sequence: TGTGCCAGCAGCGTACATCCAGGGACTAGCGGGGCCCTGGGGCCCGGGGAGCTGTTTTTT.

The chain joins TRBV12-5 to TRBJ2-2; 13 bases line up with TRBD2. Germline CDR1 is LGHNT and CDR2 is FRNRAP. After removal of 6 bases from V and 5 bases from J, the junction contained 6 bases not matched to a gene. The CDR3 has 16 residues. The CDR3 reads CASGPGLAGWTGELFF. In nucleotides, the CDR3 is TGTGCTAGTGGGCCGGGACTAGCGGGGTGGACCGGGGAGCTGTTTTTT.

The genes are TRBV2 and TRBJ2-2, with TRBD2 identical over 8 bases. V was clipped by 5 bases and J by 2 bases; unmatched bases: 7. CDR3 length equals 16 residues. The germline V gene has CDR1 SNHLY and CDR2 FYNNEI. The CDR3 loop reads CASSYTGGSNTGELFF. In DNA form, the CDR3 reads TGTGCCAGCAGTTATACGGGGGGGTCTAACACCGGGGAGCTGTTTTTT.